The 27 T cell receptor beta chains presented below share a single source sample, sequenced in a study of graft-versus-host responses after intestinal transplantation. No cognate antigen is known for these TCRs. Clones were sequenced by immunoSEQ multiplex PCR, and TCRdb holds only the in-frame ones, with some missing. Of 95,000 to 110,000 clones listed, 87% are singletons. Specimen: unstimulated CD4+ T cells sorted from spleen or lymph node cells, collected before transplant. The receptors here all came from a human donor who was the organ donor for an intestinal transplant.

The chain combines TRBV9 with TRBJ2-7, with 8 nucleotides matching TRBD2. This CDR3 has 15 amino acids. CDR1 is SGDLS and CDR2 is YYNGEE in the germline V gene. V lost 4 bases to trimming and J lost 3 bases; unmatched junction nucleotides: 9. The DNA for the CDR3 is TGTGCCAGCAGCACCTTAGCGGGACCTATCTACGAGCAGTACTTC. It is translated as CASSTLAGPIYEQYF.

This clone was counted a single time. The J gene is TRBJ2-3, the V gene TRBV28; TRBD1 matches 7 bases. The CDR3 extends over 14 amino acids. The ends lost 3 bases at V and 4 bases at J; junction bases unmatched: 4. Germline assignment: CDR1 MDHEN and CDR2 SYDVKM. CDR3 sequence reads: CASSLRQGPDTQYF. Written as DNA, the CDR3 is TGTGCCAGCAGTTTGCGACAGGGACCAGATACGCAGTATTTT.

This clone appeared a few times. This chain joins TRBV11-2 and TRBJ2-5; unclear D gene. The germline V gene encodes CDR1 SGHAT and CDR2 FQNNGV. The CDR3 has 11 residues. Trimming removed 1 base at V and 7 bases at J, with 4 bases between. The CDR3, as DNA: TGTGCCAGCAGCTTAGGGTGGACCCAGTACTTC. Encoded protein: CASSLGWTQYF.

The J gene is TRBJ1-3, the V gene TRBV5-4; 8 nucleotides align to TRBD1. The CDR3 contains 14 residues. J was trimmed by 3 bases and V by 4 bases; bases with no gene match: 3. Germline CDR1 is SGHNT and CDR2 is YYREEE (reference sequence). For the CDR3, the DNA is TGTGCCAGCAGCATAGGACAGGGTGGAAACACCATATATTTT. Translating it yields CASSIGQGGNTIYF.

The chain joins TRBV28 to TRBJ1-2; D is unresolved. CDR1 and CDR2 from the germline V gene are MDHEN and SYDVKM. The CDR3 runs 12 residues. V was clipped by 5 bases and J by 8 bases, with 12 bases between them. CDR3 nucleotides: TGTGCCAGCAGTCCCGATGGCATCGGCTACACCTTC. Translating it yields CASSPDGIGYTF.

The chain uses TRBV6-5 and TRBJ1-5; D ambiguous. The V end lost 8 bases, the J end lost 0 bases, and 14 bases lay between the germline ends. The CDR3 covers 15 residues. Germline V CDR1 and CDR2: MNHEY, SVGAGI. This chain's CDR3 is CASGPSGHSNQPQHF. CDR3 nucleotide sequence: TGTGCCAGCGGTCCTTCAGGCCATAGCAATCAGCCCCAGCATTTT.

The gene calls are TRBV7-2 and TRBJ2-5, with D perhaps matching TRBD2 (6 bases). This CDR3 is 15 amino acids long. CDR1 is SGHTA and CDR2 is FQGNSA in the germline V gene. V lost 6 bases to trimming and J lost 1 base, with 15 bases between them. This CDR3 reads CASRAGLTAQETQYF. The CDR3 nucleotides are TGTGCCAGCAGGGCGGGACTCACAGCCCAAGAGACCCAGTACTTC.

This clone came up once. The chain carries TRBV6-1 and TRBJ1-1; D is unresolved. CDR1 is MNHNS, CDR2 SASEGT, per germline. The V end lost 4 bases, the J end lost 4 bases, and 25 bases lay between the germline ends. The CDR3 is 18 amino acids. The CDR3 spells CASSVGVNQKRSGTEAFF. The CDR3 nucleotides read TGTGCCAGCAGTGTGGGCGTTAACCAAAAGAGGAGTGGCACTGAAGCTTTCTTT.

The CDR3 bases are TGTGCCAGCAGCCTCGTGAAAGAAAAACTGTTTTTT. It translates to CASSLVKEKLFF. The rearrangement joins TRBV11-2 to TRBJ1-4; D is unresolved. This CDR3 comprises 12 residues. Germline CDR1 and CDR2: SGHAT and FQNNGV. Trimming took 5 bases from V and 8 from J, leaving 9 bases between them.

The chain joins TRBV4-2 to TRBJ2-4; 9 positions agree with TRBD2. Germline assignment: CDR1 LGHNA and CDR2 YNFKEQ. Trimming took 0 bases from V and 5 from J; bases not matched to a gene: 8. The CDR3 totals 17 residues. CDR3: CASSQDLREGVQNIQYF. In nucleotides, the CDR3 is TGTGCCAGCAGCCAAGATTTGCGGGAGGGTGTCCAAAACATTCAGTACTTC.

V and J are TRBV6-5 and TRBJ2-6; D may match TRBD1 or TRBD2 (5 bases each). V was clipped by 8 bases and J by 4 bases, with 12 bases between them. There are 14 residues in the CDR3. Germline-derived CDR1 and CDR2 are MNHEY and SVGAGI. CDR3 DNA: TGTGCCAGCCTACCGGGACCAGGGGCCAACGTCCTGACTTTC. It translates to CASLPGPGANVLTF.

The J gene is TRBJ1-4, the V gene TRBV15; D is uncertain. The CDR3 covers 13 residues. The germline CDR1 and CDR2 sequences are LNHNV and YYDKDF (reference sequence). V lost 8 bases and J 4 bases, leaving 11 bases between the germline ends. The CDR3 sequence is CATALGFNEKLFF. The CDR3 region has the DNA TGTGCCACCGCCCTCGGGTTTAATGAAAAACTGTTTTTT.

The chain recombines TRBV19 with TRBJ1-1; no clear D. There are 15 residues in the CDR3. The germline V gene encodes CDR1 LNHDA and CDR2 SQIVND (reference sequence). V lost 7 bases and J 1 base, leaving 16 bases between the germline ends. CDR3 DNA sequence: TGTGCCAGTACCAAGGAGTCCCGGCCGAACACTGAAGCTTTCTTT. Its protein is CASTKESRPNTEAFF.

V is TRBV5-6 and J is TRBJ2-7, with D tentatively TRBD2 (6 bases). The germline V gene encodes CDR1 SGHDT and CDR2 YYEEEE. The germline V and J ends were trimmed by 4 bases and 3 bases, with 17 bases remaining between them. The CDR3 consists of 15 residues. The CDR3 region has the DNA TGTGCCAGCAGCCATGGGGGACTGGTTCACTACGAGCAGTACTTC. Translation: CASSHGGLVHYEQYF.

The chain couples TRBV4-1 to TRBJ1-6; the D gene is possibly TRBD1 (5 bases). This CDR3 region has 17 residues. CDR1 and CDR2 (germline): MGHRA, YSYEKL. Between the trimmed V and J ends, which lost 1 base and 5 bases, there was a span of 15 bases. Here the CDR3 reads CASSQVSRQINNSPLHF. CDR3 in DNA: TGCGCCAGCAGCCAAGTCTCAAGACAGATCAATAATTCACCCCTCCACTTT.

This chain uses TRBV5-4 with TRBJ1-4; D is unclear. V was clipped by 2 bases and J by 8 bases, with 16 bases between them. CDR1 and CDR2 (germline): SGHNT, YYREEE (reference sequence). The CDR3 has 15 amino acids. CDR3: CASSFGGQRAEKLFF. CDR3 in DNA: TGTGCCAGCAGCTTCGGTGGCCAGCGTGCCGAAAAACTGTTTTTT.

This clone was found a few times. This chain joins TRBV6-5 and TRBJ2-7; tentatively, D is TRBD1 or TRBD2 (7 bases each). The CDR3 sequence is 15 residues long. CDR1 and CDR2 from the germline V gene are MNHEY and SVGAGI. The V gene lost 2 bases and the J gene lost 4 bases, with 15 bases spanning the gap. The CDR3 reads CASSYGRGGAYEQYF. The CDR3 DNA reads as TGTGCCAGCAGTTACGGCAGGGGGGGGGCTTACGAGCAGTACTTC.

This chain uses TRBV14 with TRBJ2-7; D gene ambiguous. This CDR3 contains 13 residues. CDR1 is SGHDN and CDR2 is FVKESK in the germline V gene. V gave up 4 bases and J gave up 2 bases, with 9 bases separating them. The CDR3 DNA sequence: TGTGCCAGCAGCCCCAGGAACCCCTACGAGCAGTACTTC. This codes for CASSPRNPYEQYF.

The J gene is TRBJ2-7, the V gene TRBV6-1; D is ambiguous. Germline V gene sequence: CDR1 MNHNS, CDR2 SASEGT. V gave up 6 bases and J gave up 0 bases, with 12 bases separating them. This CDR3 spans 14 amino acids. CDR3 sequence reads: CASSMTYPSYEQYF. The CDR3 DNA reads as TGTGCCAGCAGCATGACATACCCCTCCTACGAGCAGTACTTC.

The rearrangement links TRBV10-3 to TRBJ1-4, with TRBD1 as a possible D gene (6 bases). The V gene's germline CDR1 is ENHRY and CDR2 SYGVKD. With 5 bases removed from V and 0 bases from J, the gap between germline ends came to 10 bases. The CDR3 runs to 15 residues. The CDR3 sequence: CAISQGTTTNEKLFF. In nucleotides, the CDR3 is TGTGCCATCAGTCAGGGGACTACAACTAATGAAAAACTGTTTTTT.

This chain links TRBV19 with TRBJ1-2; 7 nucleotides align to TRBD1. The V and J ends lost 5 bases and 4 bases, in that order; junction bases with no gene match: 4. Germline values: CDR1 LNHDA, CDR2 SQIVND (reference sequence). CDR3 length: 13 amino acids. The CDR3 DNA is TGTGCCAGTAGTCTAGGGGGCCGCTATGGCTACACCTTC. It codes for CASSLGGRYGYTF.

The CDR3 loop is CASSTSGQGGEKLFF. The CDR3, as DNA: TGTGCCAGCAGCACCTCGGGACAGGGAGGCGAAAAACTGTTTTTT. The chain carries TRBV9 and TRBJ1-4; 9 bases fit TRBD1. Germline CDR1 is SGDLS and CDR2 is YYNGEE. The length of the CDR3 is 15 residues. Unmatched junction bases numbered 9, after V lost 4 bases and J lost 8 bases.

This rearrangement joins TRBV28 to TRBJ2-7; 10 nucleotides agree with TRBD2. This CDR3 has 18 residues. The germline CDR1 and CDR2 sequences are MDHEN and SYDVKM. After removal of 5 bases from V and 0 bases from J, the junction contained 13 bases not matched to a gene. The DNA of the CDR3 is TGTGCCAGCAGTCTAGTAATCCAACTAGCGGGATCCTCCTACGAGCAGTACTTC. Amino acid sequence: CASSLVIQLAGSSYEQYF. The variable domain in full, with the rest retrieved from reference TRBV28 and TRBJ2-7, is DVKVTQSSRYLVKRTGEKVFLECVQDMDHENMFWYRQDPGLGLRLIYFSYDVKMKEKGDIPEGYSVSREKKERFSLILESASTNQTSMYLCASSLVIQLAGSSYEQYFGPGTRLTVT.

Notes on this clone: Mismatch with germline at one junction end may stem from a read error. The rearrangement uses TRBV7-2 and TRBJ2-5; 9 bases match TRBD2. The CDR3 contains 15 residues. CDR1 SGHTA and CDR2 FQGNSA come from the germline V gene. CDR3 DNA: TGTGCCAGCAGCCCCGGGACTAGCAACCACGAGACCCAGTACTTC. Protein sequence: CASSPGTSNHETQYF.

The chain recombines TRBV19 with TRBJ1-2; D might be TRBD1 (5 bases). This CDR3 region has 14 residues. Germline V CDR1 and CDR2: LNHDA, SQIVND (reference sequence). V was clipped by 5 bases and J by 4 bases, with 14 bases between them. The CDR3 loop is CASSAERQFYGYTF. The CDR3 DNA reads TGTGCCAGTAGTGCAGAACGACAGTTCTATGGCTACACCTTC. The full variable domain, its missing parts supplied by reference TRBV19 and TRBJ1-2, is DGGITQSPKYLFRKEGQNVTLSCEQNLNHDAMYWYRQDPGQGLRLIYYSQIVNDFQKGDIAEGYSVSREKKESFPLTVTSAQKNPTAFYLCASSAERQFYGYTFGSGTRLTVV.

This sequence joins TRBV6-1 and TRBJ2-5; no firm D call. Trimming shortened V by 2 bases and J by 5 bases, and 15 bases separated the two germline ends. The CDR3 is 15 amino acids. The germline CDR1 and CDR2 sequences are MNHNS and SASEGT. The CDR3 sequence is CASSENPQVGETQYF. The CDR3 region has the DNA TGTGCCAGCAGTGAAAACCCCCAGGTTGGGGAGACCCAGTACTTC.

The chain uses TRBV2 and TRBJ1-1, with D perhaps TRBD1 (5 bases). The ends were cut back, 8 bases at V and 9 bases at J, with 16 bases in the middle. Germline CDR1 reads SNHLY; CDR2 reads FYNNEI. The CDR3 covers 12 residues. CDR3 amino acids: CASGGGGVKAFF. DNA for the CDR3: TGTGCCAGCGGCGGAGGAGGGGTTAAAGCTTTCTTT.